The 18 T cell receptor beta chains given below trace back to one sample, sequenced in a study of beta chain features in type 1 diabetes. The sequenced template was cDNA made from the entire isolated RNA. Method: immunoSEQ multiplex PCR; TCRdb's copy keeps in-frame clones and lacks some. The top ten hold approximately 0.046% of the sample, which has about 350,000 clones, around 20% seen once. Sequencing used naive CD4+ T cells from blood. These receptors all come from a woman younger than 35 in good health.

This chain joins TRBV7-2 and TRBJ2-1; maybe TRBD2 (6 bases). The CDR3 length is 14 residues. The V gene's germline CDR1 is SGHTA and CDR2 FQGNSA. V gave up 5 bases and J gave up 4 bases, with 12 bases separating them. The CDR3 sequence is CASSPAGRYNEQFF. DNA for the CDR3: TGTGCCAGCAGCCCGGCGGGGAGGTACAATGAGCAGTTCTTC.

The genes are TRBV5-1 and TRBJ2-7; 8 bases are a match to TRBD1. Germline-derived CDR1 and CDR2 are SGHRS and YFSETQ. This CDR3 is 14 amino acids long. Trimming removed 4 bases from V and 6 bases from J; junction bases left unmatched: 9. The CDR3 reads CASSIRQGTSEQYF. DNA for the CDR3: TGCGCCAGCAGCATTAGACAGGGGACTTCCGAGCAGTACTTC.

The sample holds a few counts of this clone. The J gene is TRBJ1-1, the V gene TRBV27; D call uncertain. CDR3 size: 15 residues. Trimming removed 3 bases at V and 0 bases at J, with 11 bases between. CDR1 is MNHEY, CDR2 SMNVEV, per germline (reference sequence). DNA for the CDR3: TGTGCCAGCAGTTTTTCGCCCACAGTGAACACTGAAGCTTTCTTT. Amino acids: CASSFSPTVNTEAFF.

The rearrangement joins TRBV2 to TRBJ2-3, with 12 bases that match TRBD2. The V gene end was trimmed by 5 bases and the J gene end by 6 bases; junction bases not matched to a gene: 6. The CDR3 extends over 15 amino acids. Germline CDR1 reads SNHLY; CDR2 reads FYNNEI. CDR3 loop: CASSPTSGRMDTQYF. Written as DNA, the CDR3 is TGTGCCAGCAGTCCGACTAGCGGGAGAATGGATACGCAGTATTTT.

The table lists this clone with a few counts. V is TRBV7-9 and J is TRBJ2-1, with 9 positions matching TRBD2. Trimming at V came to 11 bases and at J to 6 bases, leaving 17 bases not matched to a gene. This CDR3 comprises 16 residues. Germline CDR1 reads SEHNR; CDR2 reads FQNEAQ (reference sequence). The CDR3 DNA reads as TGTGCCGTCCCACGGGCCTTAGCGGGAGTGTCCAATGAGCAGTTCTTC. Amino acid sequence: CAVPRALAGVSNEQFF.

A remark on this clone: In the same sample, other DNA sequences code for this CDR3. V usage is TRBV18 and J usage is TRBJ1-2; TRBD1 agrees at 8 bases. There are 13 residues in the CDR3. With V trimmed by 4 bases and J by 3 bases, 1 base remained unmatched. Germline V gene sequence: CDR1 KGHSH, CDR2 LQKENI. The CDR3: CASSLDRDYGYTF. CDR3 coding DNA: TGTGCCAGCTCACTGGACAGGGACTATGGCTACACCTTC.

The chain uses TRBV5-1 and TRBJ2-5, with D possibly being TRBD1 (5 bases). Germline-derived CDR1 and CDR2 are SGHRS and YFSETQ. The V end was cut by 2 bases, the J end by 4 bases, with 9 bases between. The CDR3 covers 13 residues. The CDR3 sequence: CASSFWGPETQYF. The CDR3 nucleotides are TGCGCCAGCAGCTTCTGGGGCCCAGAGACCCAGTACTTC.

This clone was detected a few times. The CDR3 DNA is TGCAGCGTTTACGGGGGGCAGGGTCGGACCGGGGAGCTGTTTTTT. Translated: CSVYGGQGRTGELFF. The chain has TRBV29-1 and TRBJ2-2; D is perhaps TRBD2 (7 bases). The CDR3 contains 15 residues. From germline, CDR1 is SQVTM and CDR2 ANQGSEA. Trimming left V 5 bases short and J 5 bases short, with 18 bases between.

The V and J genes are TRBV5-1 and TRBJ1-1; D is perhaps TRBD1 (5 bases). Germline V gene data show CDR1 as SGHRS and CDR2 as YFSETQ. This CDR3 is built from 14 residues. Trimming removed 0 bases at V and 5 bases at J, with 11 bases between. CDR3 sequence (DNA): TGCGCCAGCAGCTTGGGCAGGGCGACTACTGAAGCTTTCTTT. Translated, it gives CASSLGRATTEAFF.

This clone was detected a few times. The V call is TRBV5-1, the J call TRBJ1-1, with D perhaps matching TRBD1 (5 bases). CDR3 length: 14 amino acids. Deletions cut 6 bases from V and 4 bases from J, with 16 bases between. Germline CDR1 SGHRS, CDR2 YFSETQ. The CDR3 region has the DNA TGCGCCAGCACCTCGGGAGGGGCGGCCACTGAAGCTTTCTTT. It translates to CASTSGGAATEAFF.

This chain joins TRBV9 and TRBJ1-1; D may be TRBD1 (5 bases). Germline assignment: CDR1 SGDLS and CDR2 YYNGEE. This CDR3 spans 15 amino acids. Trimming took 0 bases from V and 4 from J, leaving 13 bases between them. CDR3 region: CASSVEGRVSTEAFF. Here the CDR3 DNA reads TGTGCCAGCAGCGTAGAAGGCAGGGTTTCCACTGAAGCTTTCTTT.

The V and J genes are TRBV5-1 and TRBJ2-7, with 7 bases aligning to TRBD2. Unmatched junction bases numbered 5, after V lost 0 bases and J lost 2 bases. The CDR3 contains 15 residues. From germline, CDR1 is SGHRS and CDR2 YFSETQ. Written as DNA, the CDR3 is TGCGCCAGCAGCTTGGAGACTAGCATAACCTACGAGCAGTACTTC. This translates into CASSLETSITYEQYF.

The chain combines TRBV6-5 with TRBJ2-7; 8 nucleotides line up with TRBD1. After removal of 4 bases from V and 2 bases from J, the junction contained 4 bases not matched to a gene. The germline gives CDR1 MNHEY, CDR2 SVGAGI. This CDR3 spans 14 amino acids. In DNA, the CDR3 is TGTGCCAGCAGTTTTACAGGGGGGACCTACGAGCAGTACTTC. This encodes CASSFTGGTYEQYF.

This clone was counted a few times. The same CDR3 also results from other DNA sequences found in this sample. The chain links TRBV18 to TRBJ2-1; D may be TRBD2 (5 bases). Germline lookup yields CDR1 KGHSH and CDR2 LQKENI. The CDR3 is made up of 15 amino acids. Between the trimmed V and J ends, which lost 2 bases and 4 bases, there was a span of 12 bases. In nucleotides, the CDR3 is TGTGCCAGCTCACCATCGGCGGGCGGGTACAATGAGCAGTTCTTC. This translates into CASSPSAGGYNEQFF.

This rearrangement joins TRBV30 to TRBJ1-1; D gene ambiguous. The CDR3 is 13 amino acids. Per germline, CDR1 GTSNPN and CDR2 SVGIG (reference sequence). The V and J ends lost 7 bases and 0 bases respectively, with 12 bases between them. The DNA of the CDR3 is TGTGCCTCGCACATGGCCGTGAACACTGAAGCTTTCTTT. Its translation: CASHMAVNTEAFF. Together with reference TRBV30 and TRBJ1-1, the CDR3 gives the full variable domain: SQTIHQWPATLVQPVGSPLSLECTVEGTSNPNLYWYRQAAGRGLQLLFYSVGIGQISSEVPQNLSASRPQDRQFILSSKKLLLSDSGFYLCASHMAVNTEAFFGQGTRLTVV.

This clone appeared a few times. This sequence joins TRBV19 and TRBJ2-7; 8 bases map to TRBD2. V shed 8 bases and J 0 bases; nucleotides not matched to a gene: 6. CDR1 is LNHDA, CDR2 SQIVND, per germline (reference sequence). The CDR3 contains 14 residues. CDR3 in amino acids: CASQSGSSSYEQYF. The CDR3 DNA reads as TGTGCCAGTCAAAGCGGGAGTAGCTCCTACGAGCAGTACTTC.

V and J are TRBV30 and TRBJ2-5; D remains unclear. Trimming removed 4 bases at V and 4 bases at J, with 7 bases between. CDR3 length: 11 residues. CDR1 and CDR2 from the germline V gene are GTSNPN and SVGIG (reference sequence). The CDR3 DNA follows: TGTGCCTGGATCACAGCAGAGACCCAGTACTTC. This gives the protein CAWITAETQYF.

The chain couples TRBV29-1 to TRBJ2-3, with D maybe TRBD2 (6 bases). In germline, CDR1 is SQVTM, CDR2 ANQGSEA. The CDR3 loop spans 12 amino acids. V lost 3 bases to trimming and J lost 5 bases, with 9 bases between them. CDR3: CSVDRRVDTQYF. The CDR3 nucleotides read TGCAGCGTTGATAGGAGGGTAGATACGCAGTATTTT.